This paragraph reports one T cell receptor beta chain. The antigen is undetermined. This sample was included in a study of CD8+CD57+ T cells in acquired aplastic anemia. The overall study: Yields of DNA that came from sorted CD4+ and CD8+ cells averaged roughly 3.3 ug.

The template for TCR beta VDJ and CDR3 sequence profiling was genomic DNA. TCRdb redid the calling of the reads with MiXCR, one entry per CDR3 protein. The table lists roughly 250,000 distinct CDR3 sequences, 65% to 90% of them singletons. V lost 1 base to trimming and J lost 6 bases; unmatched junction nucleotides: 19. The CDR3 extends over 20 amino acids. In germline, CDR1 is SGHAT, CDR2 FQDESV (reference sequence). CD8+CD57+ cell expansion, shown by flow cytometry, had occurred in the patients selected for sequencing. No patient had been given any therapy when blood was sampled. Study-wide points: Both patients and controls carried the same twenty-nine CD8+ CDR3 sequences. Patients did not significantly differ from controls in CD8+ Simpson's diversity.

The TCR was taken from a human donor with aplastic anemia. The V gene is TRBV11-1, the J gene TRBJ2-3, with 10 bases aligning to TRBD2. Specimen: sorted CD4+, CD8+, or CD8+CD57+ T cells (not recorded which) from PBMCs. CDR3 DNA: TGTGCCAGCAGCTTAGTACCCGGGGAGCTAGCGGGAGCGGAGATGGATACGCAGTATTTT. Protein product: CASSLVPGELAGAEMDTQYF.